This T cell receptor beta chain was retrieved from a study of blood T cell repertoires in COVID-19. In the original workflow: Using reference gene primer amplification, nucleated cell counts were estimated. TCRdb's table, derived via immunoSEQ multiplex PCR, lists solely in-frame clones and lacks some. For V, J and clone size, that table is used; D and trimming come from the DNA. The sample contains about 270,000 clones, 80% to 95% of which appear only once. Exposed participants came across a COVID-19 case within 2 weeks before study entry. The clonotype comes from a man between 35 and 55 years old who had been exposed to COVID-19. The sequenced sample consisted of PBMCs or T cells enriched from blood (not recorded which).

The CDR3 here is CATSVNDRAKQPQHF. DNA for the CDR3: TGTGCCACCAGCGTAAACGACAGGGCGAAACAGCCCCAGCATTTT. This sequence joins TRBV15 and TRBJ1-5; 7 bases align to TRBD1. Germline assignment: CDR1 LNHNV and CDR2 YYDKDF (reference sequence). Unmatched junction bases numbered 11, after V lost 5 bases and J lost 7 bases. The CDR3 consists of 15 residues.